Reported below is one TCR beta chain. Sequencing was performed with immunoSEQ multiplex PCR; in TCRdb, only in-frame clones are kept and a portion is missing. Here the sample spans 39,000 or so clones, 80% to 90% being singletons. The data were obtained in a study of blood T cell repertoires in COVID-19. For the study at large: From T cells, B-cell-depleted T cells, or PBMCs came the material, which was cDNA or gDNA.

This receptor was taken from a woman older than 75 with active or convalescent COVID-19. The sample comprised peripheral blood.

The CDR3 sequence is CASSVDAGGSYEQYF. The CDR3 DNA reads as TGTGCCAGCAGCGTAGACGCAGGGGGGTCATACGAGCAGTACTTC. The genes are TRBV9 and TRBJ2-7, with D possibly being TRBD1 (7 bases). The CDR3 is made up of 15 amino acids. V gave up 0 bases and J gave up 4 bases, with 14 bases separating them. Germline V gene data show CDR1 as SGDLS and CDR2 as YYNGEE. The full variable domain, its missing parts supplied by reference TRBV9 and TRBJ2-7, is DSGVTQTPKHLITATGQRVTLRCSPRSGDLSVYWYQQSLDQGLQFLIQYYNGEERAKGNILERFSAQQFPDLHSELNLSSLELGDSALYFCASSVDAGGSYEQYFGPGTRLTVT.